Described below is a single T cell receptor beta chain sequence and its context. The data were taken from a study of blood T cell repertoires in COVID-19. Participants had their cohort set by participant-reported clinical history. Original analysis: Reference gene primers were amplified, and this amplification served to estimate nucleated cell counts. The data were produced by immunoSEQ multiplex PCR, yet TCRdb's version contains in-frame clones alone and is incomplete. V, J and clone size reflect that table, while D and trimming were determined from the DNA. The sample lists roughly 400,000 clones, approximately 91% seen once, with roughly 1.4% in the top ten. Trimming removed 6 bases from V and 3 bases from J, with 6 bases in between. The CDR3 runs 11 residues. CDR1 and CDR2 (germline): MNHEY, SMNVEV (reference sequence).

V usage is TRBV27 and J usage is TRBJ2-7; the D gene is possibly TRBD1 (5 bases). Sequencing was carried out using PBMCs or T cells enriched from blood (not recorded which). The TCR was taken from a woman between 18 and 30 years old who had been exposed to COVID-19. The CDR3 nucleotides are TGTGCCAGCAGAGGGGTCTACGAGCAGTACTTC. Amino acid sequence: CASRGVYEQYF.